This T cell receptor (beta chain) derives from a study of CD8 T cells in Susac syndrome. Turning to the study itself: Patients with Susac syndrome who were sequenced included more than five with active disease and fewer than 10 in remission. Susac syndrome patients were untreated, on corticosteroids with some adding intravenous immunoglobulin, or on intravenous immunoglobulin only.

V lost 0 bases and J lost 4, with 13 bases in between. The CDR3 is made up of 16 amino acids. Germline V gene lookup returns CDR1 SGDLS and CDR2 YYNGEE. Random hexamers served to reverse transcribe roughly 0.45 to 1 ug RNA. The method of amplification for TCR beta CDR3 was immunoSEQ multiplex PCR, covering 54 Vbeta and 13 Jbeta. Via MiXCR, TCRdb re-called the immunoSEQ multiplex PCR reads, giving one row per CDR3 protein. The sample lists 100,000 to 150,000 distinct CDR3 sequences, around 94% occurring once. Peripheral blood CD8+ and CD4+ T cells were profiled by TCR beta sequencing. V is TRBV9 and J is TRBJ2-2; D is unclear. The clonotype originates from a human donor with Susac syndrome. Material: CD8+ T cells from PBMCs. The CDR3 DNA follows: TGTGCCAGCAGCGTAGGGGCCCGGCGGACCACCGGGGAGCTGTTTTTT. Its protein product is CASSVGARRTTGELFF.